This T cell receptor beta chain was observed in a study of CD8 T cells in Susac syndrome. The wider study: There were Susac syndrome patients who were therapy-naive at blood draw, others on corticosteroids, and others on intravenous immunoglobulin alone. The study, taken as a whole, reports: None of the CD4+ T cell repertoires in Susac syndrome showed clonal expansion.

This clonotype has just one count. The antigen remains undetermined. The germline CDR1 and CDR2 sequences are LGHNA and YNFKEQ. Losses at the gene ends were 6 bases for V and 1 base for J; bases not matched to a gene: 5. This CDR3 spans 15 amino acids. TEMRA cells were FACS-enriched, unlike CD8+ and CD4+ T cells, which were negatively isolated. cDNA came from around 0.5 to 1 ug RNA primed by random hexamers. A multiplex approach, immunoSEQ multiplex PCR, amplified TCR beta CDR3 across 54 Vbeta and 13 Jbeta. MiXCR was run by TCRdb on the immunoSEQ multiplex PCR reads, yielding one entry per CDR3 protein. In the table there are about 140,000 distinct CDR3 sequences, around 95% of which are singletons.

The chain recombines TRBV4-2 with TRBJ2-2; 7 positions agree with TRBD2. The receptor was isolated from a human donor with Susac syndrome. Sequencing used CD4+ T cells from PBMCs. CDR3 protein: CASSQTSLNTGELFF. As DNA, the CDR3 is TGTGCCAGCAGTCAGACTAGCCTGAACACCGGGGAGCTGTTTTTT.